What follows is one T cell receptor (beta chain) and its context. What it binds is unknown. The record originates from a study of shared clonotypes between healthy human individuals. In germline, CDR1 is MGHRA, CDR2 YSYEKL. The CDR3 runs to 14 residues. J was trimmed by 4 bases and V by 4 bases; bases with no gene match: 1. Notes on the study in general: Sharing across a few donors was seen in 4% to 6.5% of naive CD4 clonotypes.

Sequencing used immunoSEQ multiplex PCR; TCRdb keeps in-frame clones, though not all of them. The sample includes about 2 million clones, approximately 95% of them seen just once. The receptor was isolated from a young man in good health. The chain has TRBV4-1 and TRBJ2-3; 11 bases are shared with TRBD2. Sequenced material: naive CD4+ T cells sorted from blood. As for subset: CD45RA+ positively selected. CDR3 residues: CASSPTSGADTQYF. CDR3 DNA sequence: TGCGCCAGCAGCCCGACTAGCGGGGCAGATACGCAGTATTTT.